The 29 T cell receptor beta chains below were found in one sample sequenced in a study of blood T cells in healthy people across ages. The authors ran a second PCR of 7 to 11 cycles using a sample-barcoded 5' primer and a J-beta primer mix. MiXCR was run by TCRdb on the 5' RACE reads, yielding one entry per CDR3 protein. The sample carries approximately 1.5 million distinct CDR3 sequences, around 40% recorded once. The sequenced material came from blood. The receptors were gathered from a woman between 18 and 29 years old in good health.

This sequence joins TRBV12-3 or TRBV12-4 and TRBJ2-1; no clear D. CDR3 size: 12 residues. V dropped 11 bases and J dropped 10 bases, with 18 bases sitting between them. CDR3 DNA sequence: TGTGCCTCCAACGGGCAGTTCAAGGAGCAGTTCTTC. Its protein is CASNGQFKEQFF.

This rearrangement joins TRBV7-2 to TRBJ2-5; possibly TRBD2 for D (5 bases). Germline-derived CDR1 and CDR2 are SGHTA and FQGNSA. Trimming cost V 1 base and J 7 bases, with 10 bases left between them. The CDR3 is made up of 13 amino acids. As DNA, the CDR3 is TGTGCCAGCAGCTTAGATAAACGGGGGACCCAGTACTTC. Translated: CASSLDKRGTQYF.

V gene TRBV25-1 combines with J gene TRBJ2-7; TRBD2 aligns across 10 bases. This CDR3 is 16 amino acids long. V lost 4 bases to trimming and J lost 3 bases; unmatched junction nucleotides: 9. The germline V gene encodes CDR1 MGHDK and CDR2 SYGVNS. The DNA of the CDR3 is TGTGCCAGCAGTGGATCCGTGACTAGCGGGTTCTACGAGCAGTACTTC. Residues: CASSGSVTSGFYEQYF.

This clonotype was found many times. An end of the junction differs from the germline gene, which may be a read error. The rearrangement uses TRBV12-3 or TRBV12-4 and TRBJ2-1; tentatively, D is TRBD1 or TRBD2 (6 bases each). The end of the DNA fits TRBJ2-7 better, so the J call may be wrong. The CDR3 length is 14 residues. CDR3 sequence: CASSLGGSYNEQYF. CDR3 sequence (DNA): TGTGCTAGCAGCTTGGGGGGCTCCTACAATGAGCAGTACTTC.

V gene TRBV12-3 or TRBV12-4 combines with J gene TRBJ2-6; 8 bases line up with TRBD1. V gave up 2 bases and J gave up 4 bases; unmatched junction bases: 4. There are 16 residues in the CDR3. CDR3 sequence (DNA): TGTGCCAGCAGTTTACAGACAGGGGTCGGGGCCAACGTCCTGACTTTC. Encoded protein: CASSLQTGVGANVLTF.

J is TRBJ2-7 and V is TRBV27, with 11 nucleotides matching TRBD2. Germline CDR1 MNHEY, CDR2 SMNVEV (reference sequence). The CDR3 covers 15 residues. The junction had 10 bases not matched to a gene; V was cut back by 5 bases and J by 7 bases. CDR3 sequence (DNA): TGTGCCAGCAGTCCCCTAGCGGGGGGTTCATCGGAGCAGTACTTC. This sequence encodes CASSPLAGGSSEQYF.

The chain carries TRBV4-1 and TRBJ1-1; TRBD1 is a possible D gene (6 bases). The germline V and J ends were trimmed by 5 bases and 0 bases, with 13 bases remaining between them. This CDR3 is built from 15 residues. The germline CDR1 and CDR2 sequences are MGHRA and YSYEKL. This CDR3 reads CASSYTGTLNTEAFF. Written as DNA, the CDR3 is TGCGCCAGCAGCTATACCGGGACATTGAACACTGAAGCTTTCTTT.

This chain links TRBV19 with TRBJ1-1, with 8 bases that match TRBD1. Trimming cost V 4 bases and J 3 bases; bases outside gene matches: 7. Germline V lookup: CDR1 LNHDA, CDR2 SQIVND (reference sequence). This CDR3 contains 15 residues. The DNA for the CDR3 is TGTGCCAGTAGTACACAGGGACAGGCGGACACTGAAGCTTTCTTT. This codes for CASSTQGQADTEAFF.

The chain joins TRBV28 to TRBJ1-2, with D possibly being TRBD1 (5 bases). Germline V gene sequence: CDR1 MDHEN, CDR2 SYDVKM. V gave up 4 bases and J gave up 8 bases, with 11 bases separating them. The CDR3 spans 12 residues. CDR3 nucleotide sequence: TGTGCCAGCAGTTCTCCAGGGTCCGGCTACACCTTC. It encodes CASSSPGSGYTF.

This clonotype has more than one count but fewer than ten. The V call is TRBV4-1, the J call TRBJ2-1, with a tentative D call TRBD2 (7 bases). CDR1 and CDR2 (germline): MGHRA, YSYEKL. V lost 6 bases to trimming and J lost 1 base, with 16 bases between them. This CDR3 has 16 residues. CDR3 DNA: TGCGCCAGCAGAGCGGGAATAGGGGGGTCCTACAATGAGCAGTTCTTC. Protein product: CASRAGIGGSYNEQFF.

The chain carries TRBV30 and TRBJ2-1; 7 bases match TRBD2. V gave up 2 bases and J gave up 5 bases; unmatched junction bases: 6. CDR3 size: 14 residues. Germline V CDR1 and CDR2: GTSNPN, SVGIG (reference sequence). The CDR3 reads CAWSTLAENNEQFF. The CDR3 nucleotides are TGTGCCTGGAGTACGCTAGCGGAAAACAATGAGCAGTTCTTC.

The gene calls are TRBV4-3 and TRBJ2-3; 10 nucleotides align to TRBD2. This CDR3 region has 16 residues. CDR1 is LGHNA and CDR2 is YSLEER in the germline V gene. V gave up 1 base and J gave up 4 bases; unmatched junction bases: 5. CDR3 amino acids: CASSQGVAGGPDTQYF. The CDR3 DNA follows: TGCGCCAGCAGCCAAGGTGTAGCGGGGGGTCCAGATACGCAGTATTTT.

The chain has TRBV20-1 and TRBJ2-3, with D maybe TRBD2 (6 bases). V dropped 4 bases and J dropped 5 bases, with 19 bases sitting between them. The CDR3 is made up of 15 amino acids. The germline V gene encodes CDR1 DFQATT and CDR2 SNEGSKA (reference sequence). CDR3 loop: CSAKGLGFEKDTQYF. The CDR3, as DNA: TGCAGTGCTAAGGGACTCGGGTTCGAAAAAGATACGCAGTATTTT.

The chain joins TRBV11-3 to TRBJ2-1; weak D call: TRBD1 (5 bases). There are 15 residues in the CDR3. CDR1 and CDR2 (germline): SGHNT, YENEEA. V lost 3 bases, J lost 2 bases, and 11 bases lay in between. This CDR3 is CASSLVRVPYNEQFF. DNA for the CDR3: TGTGCCAGCAGCTTGGTCAGGGTCCCCTACAATGAGCAGTTCTTC.

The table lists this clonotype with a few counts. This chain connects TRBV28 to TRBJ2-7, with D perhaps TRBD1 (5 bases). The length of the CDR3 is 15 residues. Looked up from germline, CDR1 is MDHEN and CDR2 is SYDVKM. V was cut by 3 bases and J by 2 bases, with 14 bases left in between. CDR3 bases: TGTGCCAGCAGTTTTTCAGGGATCCCCACCTACGAGCAGTACTTC. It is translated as CASSFSGIPTYEQYF.

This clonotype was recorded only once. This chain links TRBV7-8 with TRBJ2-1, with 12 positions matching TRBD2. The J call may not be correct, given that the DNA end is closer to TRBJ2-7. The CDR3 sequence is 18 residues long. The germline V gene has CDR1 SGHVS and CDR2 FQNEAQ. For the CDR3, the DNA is TGTGCCAGCAGCCCGCCGCTACTAGCGGGAGGCACCTACAATGAGCAGTACTTC. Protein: CASSPPLLAGGTYNEQYF.

The CDR3 DNA reads as TGCGCCAGCAGCCCGACAGGGACTTTTCTCGGCTACACCTTC. Translation gives CASSPTGTFLGYTF. This chain links TRBV4-1 with TRBJ1-2; 7 bases are a match to TRBD1. V was pared by 4 bases and J by 8 bases, with 10 bases of the junction left unmatched. Per the germline V gene, CDR1 is MGHRA and CDR2 is YSYEKL. There are 14 residues in the CDR3.

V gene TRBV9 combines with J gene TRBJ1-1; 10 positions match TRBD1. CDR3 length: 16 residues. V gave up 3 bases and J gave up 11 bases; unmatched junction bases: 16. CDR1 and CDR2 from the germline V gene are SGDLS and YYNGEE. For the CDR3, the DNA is TGTGCCAGCAGCGAGGGAACGTCCTGGGACAGGGGCTACGCTTTCTTT. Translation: CASSEGTSWDRGYAFF. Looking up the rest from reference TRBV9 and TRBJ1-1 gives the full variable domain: DSGVTQTPKHLITATGQRVTLRCSPRSGDLSVYWYQQSLDQGLQFLIQYYNGEERAKGNILERFSAQQFPDLHSELNLSSLELGDSALYFCASSEGTSWDRGYAFFGQGTRLTVV.

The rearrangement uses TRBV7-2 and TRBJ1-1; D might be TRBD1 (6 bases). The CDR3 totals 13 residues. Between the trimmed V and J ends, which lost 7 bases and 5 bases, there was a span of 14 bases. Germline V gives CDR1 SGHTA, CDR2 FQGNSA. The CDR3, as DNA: TGTGCCAGCACCCGGGACACTAGAACTGAAGCTTTCTTT. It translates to CASTRDTRTEAFF.

CDR3 DNA: TGTGCCACCAGAACTAGCACTTACACCGGGGAGCTGTTTTTT. It is translated as CATRTSTYTGELFF. The J gene is TRBJ2-2, the V gene TRBV24-1, with D possibly TRBD2 on 6 matching bases. Germline CDR1 reads KGHDR; CDR2 reads SFDVKD. V dropped 7 bases and J dropped 3 bases, with 11 bases sitting between them. The CDR3 is 14 amino acids.

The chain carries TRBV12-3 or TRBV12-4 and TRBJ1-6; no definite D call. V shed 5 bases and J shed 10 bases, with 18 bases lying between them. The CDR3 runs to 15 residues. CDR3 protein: CASSPLSAGESPLHF. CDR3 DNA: TGTGCCAGCAGTCCATTGAGCGCCGGGGAATCACCCCTCCACTTT.

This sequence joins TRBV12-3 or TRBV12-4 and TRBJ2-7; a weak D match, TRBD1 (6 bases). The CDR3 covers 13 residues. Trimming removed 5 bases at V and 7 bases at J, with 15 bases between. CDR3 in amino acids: CASSLKDRREQYF. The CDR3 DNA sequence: TGTGCCAGCAGTCTTAAAGACAGGCGGGAGCAGTACTTC.

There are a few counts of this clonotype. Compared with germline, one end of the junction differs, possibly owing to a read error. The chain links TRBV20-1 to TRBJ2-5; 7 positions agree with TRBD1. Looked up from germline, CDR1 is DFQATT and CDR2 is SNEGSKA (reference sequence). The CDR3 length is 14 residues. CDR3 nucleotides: TGCAGTGCTCGAGACGAGACAGGGAAAGAGACCCAGTACTTC. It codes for CSARDETGKETQYF.

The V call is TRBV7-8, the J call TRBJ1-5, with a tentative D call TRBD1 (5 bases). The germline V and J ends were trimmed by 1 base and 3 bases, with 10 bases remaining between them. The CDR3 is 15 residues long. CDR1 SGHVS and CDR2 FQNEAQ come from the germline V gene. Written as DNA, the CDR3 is TGTGCCAGCAGCTTAGTATTGGGGGACAATCAGCCCCAGCATTTT. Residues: CASSLVLGDNQPQHF.

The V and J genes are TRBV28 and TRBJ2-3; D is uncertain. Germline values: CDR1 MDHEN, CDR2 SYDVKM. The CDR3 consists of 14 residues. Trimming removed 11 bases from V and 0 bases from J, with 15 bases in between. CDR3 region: CAVSRRLSTDTQYF. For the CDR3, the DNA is TGTGCCGTGTCCCGCAGATTAAGCACAGATACGCAGTATTTT.

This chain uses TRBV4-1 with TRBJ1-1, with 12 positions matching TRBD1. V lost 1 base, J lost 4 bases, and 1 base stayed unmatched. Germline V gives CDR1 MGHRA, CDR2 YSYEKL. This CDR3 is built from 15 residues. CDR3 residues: CASSQGGQGATEAFF. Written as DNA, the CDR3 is TGCGCCAGCAGCCAAGGGGGACAGGGGGCCACTGAAGCTTTCTTT.

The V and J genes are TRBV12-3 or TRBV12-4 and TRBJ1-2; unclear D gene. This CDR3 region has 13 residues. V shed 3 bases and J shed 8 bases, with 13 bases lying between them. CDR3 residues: CASSFFDLGGYTF. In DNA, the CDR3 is TGTGCCAGCAGTTTTTTCGACCTTGGGGGCTACACCTTC.

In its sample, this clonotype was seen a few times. CDR3 loop: CASSLVGGSWVEQFF. Written as DNA, the CDR3 is TGCGCCAGCAGCTTGGTGGGCGGGAGTTGGGTTGAGCAGTTCTTC. The chain recombines TRBV5-1 with TRBJ2-1; TRBD2 matches at 7 bases. Losses at the gene ends were 0 bases for V and 9 bases for J; bases not matched to a gene: 9. CDR1 and CDR2 from the germline V gene are SGHRS and YFSETQ. This CDR3 contains 15 residues.

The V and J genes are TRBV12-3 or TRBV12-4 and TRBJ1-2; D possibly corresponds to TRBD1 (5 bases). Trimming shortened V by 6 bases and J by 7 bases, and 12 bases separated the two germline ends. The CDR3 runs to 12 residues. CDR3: CASSPGITGYTF. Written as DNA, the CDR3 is TGTGCCAGCAGCCCAGGGATTACTGGCTACACCTTC.